These 23 T cell receptor beta chains originate from one sample sequenced in a study of blood T cell repertoires in COVID-19. Repertoires were generated with immunoSEQ multiplex PCR, while TCRdb's copy carries only in-frame clones and drops some. The sample holds more than 55,000 clones, around 67% seen once. The sequenced material came from peripheral blood. These receptors were collected from a woman aged 70-85 years with acute or convalescent COVID-19.

The chain has TRBV25-1 and TRBJ1-1; D remains ambiguous. Trimming cost V 8 bases and J 4 bases, with 14 bases left between them. Germline V gives CDR1 MGHDK, CDR2 SYGVNS. The CDR3 runs 13 residues. The CDR3 DNA reads as TGTGCCAGCGCCAATCCTAGGAGCACTGAAGCTTTCTTT. The encoded protein is CASANPRSTEAFF.

The genes are TRBV13 and TRBJ1-1; 10 bases match TRBD1. The CDR3 is made up of 15 amino acids. The V segment lost 3 bases and the J segment 4 bases; nucleotides outside the gene matches: 5. Germline V gives CDR1 PRHDT, CDR2 FYEKMQ (reference sequence). The CDR3 sequence: CASSFQTGGGTEAFF. CDR3 sequence (DNA): TGTGCCAGCAGCTTCCAGACAGGGGGCGGCACTGAAGCTTTCTTT.

The gene calls are TRBV11-1 and TRBJ2-7; D perhaps matches TRBD1 (7 bases). The CDR3 sequence is 16 residues long. V was clipped by 1 base and J by 3 bases, with 16 bases between them. Germline V gene lookup returns CDR1 SGHAT and CDR2 FQDESV (reference sequence). The CDR3 loop is CASSLGYGGGNYEQYF. CDR3 DNA: TGTGCCAGCAGCTTAGGGTACGGAGGGGGCAACTACGAGCAGTACTTC. Looking up the rest from reference TRBV11-1 and TRBJ2-7 gives the full variable domain: EAEVAQSPRYKITEKSQAVAFWCDPISGHATLYWYRQILGQGPELLVQFQDESVVDDSQLPKDRFSAERLKGVDSTLKIQPAELGDSAMYLCASSLGYGGGNYEQYFGPGTRLTVT.

The genes are TRBV10-2 and TRBJ2-5; perhaps TRBD1 as D (6 bases). V was trimmed by 7 bases and J by 2 bases, leaving 8 bases between them. The germline CDR1 and CDR2 sequences are WSHSY and SAAADI. This CDR3 is 12 amino acids long. The CDR3, as DNA: TGCGCCAGCATTGACAGGCAAGAGACCCAGTACTTC. It is translated as CASIDRQETQYF.

The J gene is TRBJ2-7, the V gene TRBV15; 9 nucleotides agree with TRBD1. This CDR3 has 16 residues. V lost 0 bases, J lost 3 bases, and 6 bases stayed unmatched. CDR1 and CDR2 (germline): LNHNV, YYDKDF (reference sequence). The CDR3 DNA reads as TGTGCCACCAGCAGAGAACAGGGGGCGATCGGCTACGAGCAGTACTTC. Its translation is CATSREQGAIGYEQYF.

This clone was seen a handful of times. The J gene is TRBJ2-1, the V gene TRBV29-1; no firm D call. CDR1 and CDR2 (germline): SQVTM, ANQGSEA. With 8 bases removed from V and 4 bases from J, the gap between germline ends came to 9 bases. There are 11 residues in the CDR3. The CDR3 bases are TGCAGCTTGAGGCAGTACAATGAGCAGTTCTTC. Translating it yields CSLRQYNEQFF.

The chain recombines TRBV5-6 with TRBJ1-3; TRBD1 agrees at 8 bases. Per germline, CDR1 SGHDT and CDR2 YYEEEE. With 4 bases clipped from V and 0 bases from J, the junction kept 12 bases outside the gene matches. The CDR3 consists of 18 residues. The CDR3 spells CASSPRDRLGNSGNTIYF. The CDR3 bases are TGTGCCAGCAGCCCGAGGGACAGGCTAGGGAACTCTGGAAACACCATATATTTT.

V gene TRBV6-6 combines with J gene TRBJ1-5; 8 bases match TRBD1. This CDR3 contains 16 residues. Looked up from germline, CDR1 is MNHNY and CDR2 is SVGAGI (reference sequence). The V segment lost 5 bases and the J segment 2 bases; nucleotides outside the gene matches: 8. As DNA, the CDR3 is TGTGCCAGCAGTCCGTGGACAGGGTTGGGCAATCAGCCCCAGCATTTT. This gives the protein CASSPWTGLGNQPQHF.

This chain links TRBV3-1 (or the pseudogene TRBV3-2) with TRBJ2-1, with 9 positions matching TRBD2. CDR3 length: 15 residues. The ends lost 3 bases at V and 0 bases at J; junction bases unmatched: 0. Germline-derived CDR1 and CDR2 are LGHDT and YNNKEL (reference sequence). Written as DNA, the CDR3 is TGTGCCAGCAGCCATAGCGGGAGCTCCTACAATGAGCAGTTCTTC. This codes for CASSHSGSSYNEQFF.

The chain links TRBV11-2 to TRBJ2-1; 8 bases align to TRBD2. The junction had 12 bases not matched to a gene; V was cut back by 5 bases and J by 6 bases. This CDR3 is built from 16 residues. CDR1 is SGHAT and CDR2 is FQNNGV in the germline V gene. CDR3 bases: TGTGCCAGCAGCCCGAAAGCCGGGGGGGCGGCCAATGAGCAGTTCTTC. Its translation is CASSPKAGGAANEQFF.

The chain is built from TRBV10-2 and TRBJ2-7; the D is unclear. The germline V and J ends were trimmed by 4 bases and 3 bases, with 4 bases remaining between them. Germline-derived CDR1 and CDR2 are WSHSY and SAAADI. The length of the CDR3 is 11 residues. The CDR3 region is CASSVNYEQYF. The CDR3 DNA is TGCGCCAGCAGTGTCAACTACGAGCAGTACTTC.

The chain couples TRBV2 to TRBJ1-3, with a possible D match to TRBD1 (5 bases). The CDR3 consists of 14 residues. Germline lookup yields CDR1 SNHLY and CDR2 FYNNEI. Trimming took 4 bases from V and 4 from J, leaving 11 bases between them. The CDR3 loop is CASSGQIAGNTIYF. The CDR3 nucleotides are TGTGCCAGCAGTGGACAGATTGCCGGAAACACCATATATTTT. Using reference TRBV2 and TRBJ1-3 for the parts outside the CDR3, the full variable domain is EPEVTQTPSHQVTQMGQEVILRCVPISNHLYFYWYRQILGQKVEFLVSFYNNEISEKSEIFDDQFSVERPDGSNFTLKIRSTKLEDSAMYFCASSGQIAGNTIYFGEGSWLTVV.

V gene TRBV7-6 combines with J gene TRBJ1-1, with 7 bases aligning to TRBD1. There are 13 residues in the CDR3. Germline assignment: CDR1 SGHVS and CDR2 FNYEAQ. V shed 6 bases, J shed 1 base, and the junction held 2 bases outside the gene matches. Here the CDR3 DNA reads TGTGCCAGCAGGGGACAGCCGAACACTGAAGCTTTCTTT. This sequence encodes CASRGQPNTEAFF.

V gene TRBV7-9 combines with J gene TRBJ2-3; no definite D call. Germline values: CDR1 SEHNR, CDR2 FQNEAQ (reference sequence). The CDR3 has 15 amino acids. V was trimmed by 1 base and J by 2 bases, leaving 10 bases between them. The CDR3 nucleotides are TGTGCCAGCAGCTTAGGTCCGGGTCCCACAGATACGCAGTATTTT. This codes for CASSLGPGPTDTQYF.

This sequence joins TRBV20-1 and TRBJ1-4; 7 nucleotides align to TRBD1. The CDR3 has 11 amino acids. Germline CDR1 and CDR2: DFQATT and SNEGSKA (reference sequence). The J segment lost 7 bases and the V segment lost 5 bases, leaving 1 base of the junction unmatched. CDR3 nucleotides: TGCAGTGCTTACAGGGGTGAAAAACTGTTTTTT. Protein product: CSAYRGEKLFF.

V and J are TRBV4-1 and TRBJ1-4, with a possible D match to TRBD1 (6 bases). This CDR3 contains 16 residues. Deletions cut 4 bases from V and 2 bases from J, with 14 bases between. Germline lookup yields CDR1 MGHRA and CDR2 YSYEKL. CDR3 in amino acids: CASSPRRGATNEKLFF. The DNA for the CDR3 is TGCGCCAGCAGCCCCCGCCGGGGGGCGACTAATGAAAAACTGTTTTTT.

The chain carries TRBV9 and TRBJ2-5; D may be TRBD2 (5 bases). With 4 bases removed from V and 4 bases from J, the gap between germline ends came to 17 bases. From germline, CDR1 is SGDLS and CDR2 YYNGEE. The CDR3 is 15 amino acids. The CDR3 DNA follows: TGTGCCAGCAGCCCCGAAGGAGGAAATATAGAGACCCAGTACTTC. It translates to CASSPEGGNIETQYF.

The V gene is TRBV29-1, the J gene TRBJ2-3; D not resolved. There are 14 residues in the CDR3. V was shortened by 7 bases and J by 3 bases, with 17 bases between the two germline ends. Germline V gene sequence: CDR1 SQVTM, CDR2 ANQGSEA. The CDR3, as DNA: TGCAGCGCCGATCGATCGGTCGGGACAGATACGCAGTATTTT. This gives the protein CSADRSVGTDTQYF.

This clone was detected only a few times. The V and J genes are TRBV4-1 and TRBJ2-2; 14 bases match TRBD2. CDR3 length equals 19 residues. CDR1 MGHRA and CDR2 YSYEKL come from the germline V gene. J was trimmed by 0 bases and V by 5 bases; bases with no gene match: 8. The CDR3 nucleotides are TGCGCCAGCAGCTCCCTTCGGACTAGCGGGGGGACGAACACCGGGGAGCTGTTTTTT. Translated: CASSSLRTSGGTNTGELFF.

The chain is built from TRBV9 and TRBJ2-3; no definite D call. There are 15 residues in the CDR3. Germline CDR1 SGDLS, CDR2 YYNGEE. V was shortened by 2 bases and J by 0 bases, with 10 bases between the two germline ends. The CDR3 coding sequence is TGTGCCAGCAGCGTTAGCTCCGCTAGCACAGATACGCAGTATTTT. This gives the protein CASSVSSASTDTQYF. Looking up the rest from reference TRBV9 and TRBJ2-3 gives the full variable domain: DSGVTQTPKHLITATGQRVTLRCSPRSGDLSVYWYQQSLDQGLQFLIQYYNGEERAKGNILERFSAQQFPDLHSELNLSSLELGDSALYFCASSVSSASTDTQYFGPGTRLTVL.

The chain carries TRBV5-6 and TRBJ1-2; 8 nucleotides line up with TRBD1. Germline loops: CDR1 SGHDT, CDR2 YYEEEE. The CDR3 is 13 residues long. V shed 7 bases, J shed 8 bases, and the junction held 10 bases outside the gene matches. For the CDR3, the DNA is TGTGCCAGCTACCCCACAGGGGGTCGAGGCTACACCTTC. It codes for CASYPTGGRGYTF.

CDR3 DNA: TGCGCCAGCAGCTTGGCAGGGGGCAGTGCAGATACGCAGTATTTT. Residues: CASSLAGGSADTQYF. This chain uses TRBV5-1 with TRBJ2-3; the match to TRBD1 covers 8 bases. The germline V gene encodes CDR1 SGHRS and CDR2 YFSETQ. J was trimmed by 4 bases and V by 0 bases; bases with no gene match: 4. The CDR3 length is 15 residues.

This chain joins TRBV6-4 and TRBJ2-7; 10 nucleotides agree with TRBD2. This CDR3 is built from 14 residues. Germline V gene data show CDR1 as MRHNA and CDR2 as SNTAGT. The CDR3 nucleotides read TGTGCCAGCAGTGCCCCGAGGGCTAGCGGGGGCTCGTCCGTC. Its protein product is CASSAPRASGGSSV.